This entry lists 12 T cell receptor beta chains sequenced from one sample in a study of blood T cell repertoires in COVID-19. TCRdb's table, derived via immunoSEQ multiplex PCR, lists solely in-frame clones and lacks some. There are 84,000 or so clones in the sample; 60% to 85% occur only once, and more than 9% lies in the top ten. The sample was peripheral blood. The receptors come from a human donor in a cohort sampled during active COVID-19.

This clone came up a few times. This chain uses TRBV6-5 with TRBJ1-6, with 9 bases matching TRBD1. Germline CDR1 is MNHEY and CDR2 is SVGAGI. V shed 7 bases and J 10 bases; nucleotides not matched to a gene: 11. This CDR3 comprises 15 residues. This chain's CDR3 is CASTVGTGRLSPLHF. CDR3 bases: TGTGCCAGCACCGTCGGGACAGGGAGACTCTCACCCCTCCACTTT.

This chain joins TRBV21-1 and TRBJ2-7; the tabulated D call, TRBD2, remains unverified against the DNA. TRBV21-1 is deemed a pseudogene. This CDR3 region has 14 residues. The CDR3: CASSNEGLAGEQYF. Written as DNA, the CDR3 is TGTGCCAGCAGCAATGAGGGACTAGCGGGGGAGCAGTACTTC.

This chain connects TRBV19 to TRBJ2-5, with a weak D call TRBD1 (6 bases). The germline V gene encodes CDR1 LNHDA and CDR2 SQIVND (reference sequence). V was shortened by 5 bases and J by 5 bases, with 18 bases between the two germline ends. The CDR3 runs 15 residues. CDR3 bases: TGTGCCAGTAGTCCCATACAGGGTACGCGTGAGACCCAGTACTTC. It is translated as CASSPIQGTRETQYF.

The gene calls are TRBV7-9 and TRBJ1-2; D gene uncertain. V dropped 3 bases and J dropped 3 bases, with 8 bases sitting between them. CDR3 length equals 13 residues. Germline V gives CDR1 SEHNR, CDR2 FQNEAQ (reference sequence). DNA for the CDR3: TGTGCCAGCAGCTTCTCAGGCGACTATGGCTACACCTTC. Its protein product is CASSFSGDYGYTF.

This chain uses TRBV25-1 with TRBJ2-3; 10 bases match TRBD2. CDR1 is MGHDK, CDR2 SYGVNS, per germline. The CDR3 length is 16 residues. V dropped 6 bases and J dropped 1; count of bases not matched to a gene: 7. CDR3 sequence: CASSPDLAGGTDTQYF. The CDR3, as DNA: TGTGCCAGCAGCCCTGACCTAGCGGGGGGCACAGATACGCAGTATTTT.

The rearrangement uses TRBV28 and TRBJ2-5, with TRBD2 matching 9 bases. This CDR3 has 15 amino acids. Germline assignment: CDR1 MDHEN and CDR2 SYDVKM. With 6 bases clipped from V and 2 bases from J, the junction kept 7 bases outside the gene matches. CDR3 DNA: TGTGCCAGCAGGGGCGGGGGGGCCCTGCAAGAGACCCAGTACTTC. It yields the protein CASRGGGALQETQYF. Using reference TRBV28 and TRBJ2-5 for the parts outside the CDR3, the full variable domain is DVKVTQSSRYLVKRTGEKVFLECVQDMDHENMFWYRQDPGLGLRLIYFSYDVKMKEKGDIPEGYSVSREKKERFSLILESASTNQTSMYLCASRGGGALQETQYFGPGTRLLVL.

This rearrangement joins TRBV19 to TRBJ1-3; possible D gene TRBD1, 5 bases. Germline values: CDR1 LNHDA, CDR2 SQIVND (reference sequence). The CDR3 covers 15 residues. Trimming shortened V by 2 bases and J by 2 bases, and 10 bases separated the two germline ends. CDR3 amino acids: CASSIRGITGNTIYF. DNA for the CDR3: TGTGCCAGTAGTATACGGGGGATAACTGGAAACACCATATATTTT. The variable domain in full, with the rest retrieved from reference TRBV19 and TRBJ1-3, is DGGITQSPKYLFRKEGQNVTLSCEQNLNHDAMYWYRQDPGQGLRLIYYSQIVNDFQKGDIAEGYSVSREKKESFPLTVTSAQKNPTAFYLCASSIRGITGNTIYFGEGSWLTVV.

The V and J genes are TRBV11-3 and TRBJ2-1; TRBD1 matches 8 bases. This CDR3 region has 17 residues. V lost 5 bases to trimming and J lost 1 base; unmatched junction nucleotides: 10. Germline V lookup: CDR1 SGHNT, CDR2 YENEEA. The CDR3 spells CASSPVPGQESYNEQFF. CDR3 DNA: TGTGCCAGCAGCCCCGTCCCGGGACAGGAATCCTACAATGAGCAGTTCTTC. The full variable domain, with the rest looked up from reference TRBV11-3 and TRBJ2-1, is EAGVVQSPRYKIIEKKQPVAFWCNPISGHNTLYWYLQNLGQGPELLIRYENEEAVDDSQLPKDRFSAERLKGVDSTLKIQPAELGDSAVYLCASSPVPGQESYNEQFFGPGTRLTVL.

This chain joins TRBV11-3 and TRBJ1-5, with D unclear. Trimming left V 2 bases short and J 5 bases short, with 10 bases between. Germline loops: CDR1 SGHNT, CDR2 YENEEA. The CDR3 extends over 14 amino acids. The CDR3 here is CASSLTGSYQPQHF. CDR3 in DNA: TGTGCCAGCAGCTTAACGGGTTCTTATCAGCCCCAGCATTTT. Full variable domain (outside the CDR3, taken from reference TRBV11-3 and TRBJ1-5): EAGVVQSPRYKIIEKKQPVAFWCNPISGHNTLYWYLQNLGQGPELLIRYENEEAVDDSQLPKDRFSAERLKGVDSTLKIQPAELGDSAVYLCASSLTGSYQPQHFGDGTRLSIL.

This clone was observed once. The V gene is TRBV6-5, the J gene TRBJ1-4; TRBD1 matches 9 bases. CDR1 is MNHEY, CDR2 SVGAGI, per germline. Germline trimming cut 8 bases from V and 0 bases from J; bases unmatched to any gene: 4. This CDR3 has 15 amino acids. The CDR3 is CASQDRGTTNEKLFF. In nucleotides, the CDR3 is TGTGCCAGCCAGGACAGGGGAACAACTAATGAAAAACTGTTTTTT.

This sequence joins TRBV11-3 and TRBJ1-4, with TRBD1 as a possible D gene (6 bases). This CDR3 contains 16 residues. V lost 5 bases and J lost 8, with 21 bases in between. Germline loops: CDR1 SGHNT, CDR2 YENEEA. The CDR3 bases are TGTGCCAGCAGCAGCGGGGGCAGGGCCGAGGGAGAAAAACTGTTTTTT. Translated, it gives CASSSGGRAEGEKLFF.

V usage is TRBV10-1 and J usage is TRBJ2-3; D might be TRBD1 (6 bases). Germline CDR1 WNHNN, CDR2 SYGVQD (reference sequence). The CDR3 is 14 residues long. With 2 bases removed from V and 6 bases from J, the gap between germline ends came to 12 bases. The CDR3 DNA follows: TGCGCCAGCAGTGAGGGCAGGGGAAGGGATACGCAGTATTTT. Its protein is CASSEGRGRDTQYF.